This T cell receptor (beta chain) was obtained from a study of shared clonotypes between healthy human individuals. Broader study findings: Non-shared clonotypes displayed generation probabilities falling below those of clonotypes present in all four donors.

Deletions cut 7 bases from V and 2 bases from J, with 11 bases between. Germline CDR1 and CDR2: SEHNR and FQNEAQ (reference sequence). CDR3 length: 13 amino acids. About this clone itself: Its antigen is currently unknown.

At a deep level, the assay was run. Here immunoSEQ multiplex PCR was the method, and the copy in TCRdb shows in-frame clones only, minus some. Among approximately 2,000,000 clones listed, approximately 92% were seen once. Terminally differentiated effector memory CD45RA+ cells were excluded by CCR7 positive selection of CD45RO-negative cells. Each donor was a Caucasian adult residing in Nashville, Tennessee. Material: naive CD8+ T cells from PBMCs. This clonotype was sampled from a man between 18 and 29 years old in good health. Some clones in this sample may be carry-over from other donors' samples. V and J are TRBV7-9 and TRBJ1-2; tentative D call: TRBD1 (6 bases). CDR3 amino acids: CASNGGQNYGYTF. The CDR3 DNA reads TGTGCCAGCAACGGGGGGCAGAACTATGGCTACACCTTC.